A selection of T cell receptor beta chains follows, all from one sample in a study of T-cell memory formation after mild COVID-19. TCRdb itself ran the 5' RACE reads through MiXCR, one entry per CDR3 protein. The table has under 250,000 distinct CDR3 sequences, approximately 15% seen once; the top ten hold 2% to 2.5%. The sample was PBMCs or a T cell subset sorted from them (not recorded which). These receptors all stem from an adult woman who had mild COVID-19 (a few samples of this study predate the infection). Cell type and time point are not known. CDR3s include the opening cysteine and the closing phenylalanine or tryptophan. A D gene is named only where the DNA matches it firmly. The size field is filled for only some rows; it gives once, few, many or a size class.

-	TRBV6-1	TRBJ1-1	-	CASSEKGTFRGNTEAFF	TGTGCCAGCAGTGAAAAAGGTACCTTTCGTGGGAACACTGAAGCTTTCTTT
-	TRBV4-3	TRBJ1-6	TRBD1	CASSQGTGDSPLHF	TGCGCCAGCAGCCAAGGGACAGGGGACTCACCCCTCCACTTT
many	TRBV27	TRBJ2-1	TRBD2	CASSRTSGGRNEQFF	TGTGCCAGCAGTCGAACTAGCGGGGGGAGGAATGAGCAGTTCTTC
-	TRBV7-9	TRBJ1-2	TRBD1	CASSLMGQAYGYTF	TGTGCCAGCAGCTTAATGGGACAGGCGTATGGCTACACCTTC
-	TRBV12-3/TRBV12-4	TRBJ2-7	-	CASSLPGTEQYF	TGTGCCAGCAGTTTACCCGGGACCGAGCAGTACTTC
-	TRBV7-9	TRBJ2-7	-	CASSLGGWYEQYF	TGTGCCAGCAGCTTAGGGGGGTGGTACGAGCAGTACTTC
-	TRBV12-3/TRBV12-4	TRBJ2-5	-	CASSPFYGGIQETQYF	TGTGCCAGCAGTCCCTTTTACGGAGGAATACAAGAGACCCAGTACTTC
-	TRBV6-2/TRBV6-3	TRBJ2-6	-	CASTFDQLSSGANVLTF	TGTGCCAGCACTTTCGACCAGCTGAGCTCTGGGGCCAACGTCCTGACTTTC
-	TRBV14	TRBJ2-7	TRBD2	CASSRTSGSKEQYF	TGTGCCAGCAGCCGGACTAGCGGGAGTAAAGAGCAGTACTTC
many	TRBV5-1	TRBJ2-7	TRBD1	CASSPGDRVLYF	TGCGCCAGCAGCCCCGGGGACAGGGTTCTGTACTTC
-	TRBV11-3	TRBJ2-1	-	CASRDYNEQFF	TGTGCCAGCAGGGACTACAATGAGCAGTTCTTC
-	TRBV7-2	TRBJ2-7	TRBD2	CASSLALAGSSYEQYF	TGTGCCAGCAGCTTAGCCCTAGCGGGGAGCTCCTACGAGCAGTACTTC
-	TRBV29-1	TRBJ2-1	-	CSGARRLAYNEQFF	TGCAGCGGCGCCCGACGTCTAGCTTACAATGAGCAGTTCTTC
few	TRBV2	TRBJ2-2	TRBD2	CASILTSGAVAGELFF	TGTGCCAGCATACTGACTAGCGGGGCAGTGGCCGGGGAGCTGTTTTTT
many	TRBV12-3/TRBV12-4	TRBJ1-1	-	CASSLGENTEAFF	TGTGCCAGCAGTTTAGGAGAGAACACTGAAGCTTTCTTT
many	TRBV5-1	TRBJ2-1	TRBD2	CASSLGGRSSNEQFF	TGCGCCAGCAGCCTGGGCGGGAGATCCTCCAATGAGCAGTTCTTC
-	TRBV3-1	TRBJ1-1	TRBD1	CASSAGTGGEAFF	TGTGCCAGCAGCGCCGGGACAGGGGGGGAAGCTTTCTTT
-	TRBV12-3/TRBV12-4	TRBJ2-3	-	CASSFTGTADTQYF	TGTGCCAGCAGTTTCACGGGGACCGCAGATACGCAGTATTTT
few	TRBV7-9	TRBJ2-5	TRBD1	CASSQTGEKETQYF	TGTGCCAGCAGCCAAACAGGGGAGAAGGAGACCCAGTACTTC
-	TRBV20-1	TRBJ2-7	-	CSARDPSEGAYEQYF	TGCAGTGCTAGAGATCCGTCTGAAGGCGCCTACGAGCAGTACTTC
many	TRBV6-6	TRBJ2-3	TRBD2	CASSPLLASTDTQYF	TGTGCCAGCAGTCCCCTACTAGCGAGTACAGATACGCAGTATTTT
-	TRBV20-1	TRBJ1-1	TRBD1	CSASQGQRRAFF	TGCAGTGCATCACAGGGGCAGCGTAGAGCTTTCTTT
-	TRBV7-8	TRBJ2-1	TRBD2	CASSSPGLARYNEQFF	TGTGCCAGCAGCTCCCCGGGACTAGCGAGGTACAATGAGCAGTTCTTC
few	TRBV4-3	TRBJ2-7	-	CASSPKIIGQTYEQYF	TGCGCCAGCAGCCCGAAGATAATCGGACAGACCTACGAGCAGTACTTC
-	TRBV7-2	TRBJ2-2	TRBD2	CASSFISGSATGELFF	TGTGCCAGCAGCTTTATCAGCGGGAGTGCTACCGGGGAGCTGTTTTTT
-	TRBV3-1	TRBJ2-2	-	CASSQVTAGELFF	TGTGCCAGCAGCCAAGTAACGGCCGGGGAGCTGTTTTTT
many	TRBV9	TRBJ2-5	-	CASSVGTTQETQYF	TGTGCCAGCAGCGTAGGGACTACTCAAGAGACCCAGTACTTC
-	TRBV5-4	TRBJ2-3	-	CASSFQGGLTDTQYF	TGTGCCAGCAGCTTTCAGGGGGGTCTCACAGATACGCAGTATTTT
few	TRBV5-1	TRBJ1-2	-	CASSLDVPYGYTF	TGCGCCAGCAGCTTGGACGTACCCTATGGCTACACCTTC
many	TRBV12-3/TRBV12-4	TRBJ2-1	TRBD2	CASSSSGRAPNEQFF	TGTGCCAGCAGTTCCAGTGGGAGGGCCCCCAATGAGCAGTTCTTC
few	TRBV12-3/TRBV12-4	TRBJ2-3	TRBD1	CASSFVTGGTDTQYF	TGTGCCAGCAGTTTCGTGACAGGGGGCACAGATACGCAGTATTTT
-	TRBV7-3	TRBJ2-7	-	CASSPSPLRDEQYF	TGTGCCAGCAGCCCTTCCCCCTTGAGGGACGAGCAGTACTTC
many	TRBV5-1	TRBJ2-7	-	CASNSGGQGPYEQYF	TGCGCCAGCAACTCCGGCGGGCAGGGGCCCTACGAGCAGTACTTC
few	TRBV12-3/TRBV12-4	TRBJ2-3	-	CASRLSLADTQYF	TGTGCCAGCAGGCTCTCTTTGGCAGATACGCAGTATTTT
few	TRBV5-1	TRBJ2-1	-	CASTEQGGWFF	TGCGCCAGCACCGAACAGGGAGGGTGGTTCTTC
-	TRBV18	TRBJ2-3	-	CASSPGKSTDTQYF	TGTGCCAGCTCACCAGGGAAAAGCACAGATACGCAGTATTTT
-	TRBV5-1	TRBJ2-5	-	CASSEPGTKETQYF	TGCGCCAGCAGCGAACCCGGGACGAAAGAGACCCAGTACTTC
few	TRBV12-3/TRBV12-4	TRBJ2-7	-	CASSLGGRENYEQYF	TGTGCCAGCAGTTTAGGGGGGCGGGAGAACTACGAGCAGTACTTC
-	TRBV24-1	TRBJ2-2	-	CATSDHRGTNTGELFF	TGTGCCACCAGCGACCACCGGGGGACGAACACCGGGGAGCTGTTTTTT
-	TRBV6-5	TRBJ2-1	-	CASSYSTGYNEQFF	TGTGCCAGCAGTTACTCGACTGGGTACAATGAGCAGTTCTTC
few	TRBV7-2	TRBJ2-7	TRBD2	CASSPRWSGRAGSYEQYF	TGTGCCAGCAGCCCCCGGTGGAGCGGGAGGGCCGGGTCCTACGAGCAGTACTTC